This TCR beta chain emerged from a study of T cells after somatic rescue of genetic block. Measured with immunoSEQ multiplex PCR; TCRdb has only the in-frame clones, and not every one. The profile shows 95,000 to 120,000 clones, 90% to 95% of them singletons. Germline V gene data show CDR1 as MNHEY and CDR2 as SVGAGI. This CDR3 is 14 amino acids long. The V gene lost 2 bases and the J gene lost 2 bases, with 7 bases spanning the gap. This TCR was recovered from a young woman. The V gene is TRBV6-5, the J gene TRBJ2-1; D is tentatively TRBD1 or TRBD2 (6 bases each). Sequenced: peripheral blood mononuclear cells (PBMCs). The CDR3 DNA sequence: TGTGCCAGCAGTTACGGGGGGCCCTACAATGAGCAGTTCTTC. The encoded protein is CASSYGGPYNEQFF.